This T cell receptor (beta chain) was captured by sequencing in a study of long-term antiretroviral therapy in people with HIV. The germline CDR1 and CDR2 sequences are SGHDT and YYEEEE. V dropped 0 bases and J dropped 1 base, with 4 bases sitting between them. The CDR3 contains 14 residues. Findings of the study overall: HIV repertoires spanned tighter CDR3 length ranges than controls did. Older ART regimens may have been in use when blood was drawn between the mid-2000s and the late 2010s.

For each donor, at least one pre-ART and at least two post-ART PBMC samples were available. With survey level as its setting, the immunoSEQ assay was v3.0. TCRdb's table, derived via immunoSEQ multiplex PCR, lists solely in-frame clones and lacks some. This sample has some 21,000 clones, with about 80% found just once. Comments on this clone: Its antigen is undetermined.

The sample was unsorted PBMCs, taken 0.3 years after starting antiretroviral therapy. The genes are TRBV5-6 and TRBJ2-2, with unresolved D. The clonotype was recovered from a man in his forties or fifties with HIV. This chain's CDR3 is CASSLGRNTGELFF. The CDR3, as DNA: TGTGCCAGCAGCTTGGGAAGGAACACCGGGGAGCTGTTTTTT.